These 11 T cell receptor beta chains were sequenced from one sample in a study of shared clonotypes between healthy human individuals. The table came from immunoSEQ multiplex PCR; TCRdb's copy has only in-frame clones and leaves some out. The repertoire holds some 1 million clones, with under 80% as singletons. Sequencing was carried out using memory CD4+ T cells sorted from blood. The subset: CD45RA-negative fraction. Every receptor here comes from a man aged 18-30 years in good health.

J is TRBJ1-2 and V is TRBV18; 9 nucleotides line up with TRBD1. Germline assignment: CDR1 KGHSH and CDR2 LQKENI. The V and J ends lost 4 bases and 8 bases, in that order; junction bases with no gene match: 8. The CDR3 is 14 residues long. The CDR3 protein is CASSLTGGAGGYTF. In DNA, the CDR3 is TGTGCCAGCTCACTCACAGGGGGCGCCGGGGGCTACACCTTC.

The V gene is TRBV27, the J gene TRBJ1-5, with D possibly being TRBD1 (5 bases). Trimming shortened V by 7 bases and J by 5 bases, and 21 bases separated the two germline ends. The CDR3 sequence is 16 residues long. Germline V lookup: CDR1 MNHEY, CDR2 SMNVEV (reference sequence). CDR3 nucleotides: TGTGCCAGCAACCCCCAGGGATTAGGTATCGATCAGCCCCAGCATTTT. Its protein product is CASNPQGLGIDQPQHF.

The chain recombines TRBV19 with TRBJ2-5; 12 positions match TRBD1. The V and J ends lost 3 bases and 5 bases, in that order; junction bases with no gene match: 7. The CDR3 length is 16 residues. CDR1 is LNHDA, CDR2 SQIVND, per germline (reference sequence). CDR3: CASSIPGQGADETQYF. The CDR3 DNA reads as TGTGCCAGTAGTATTCCGGGACAGGGGGCCGATGAGACCCAGTACTTC. Drawing the rest from reference TRBV19 and TRBJ2-5, the complete variable domain is DGGITQSPKYLFRKEGQNVTLSCEQNLNHDAMYWYRQDPGQGLRLIYYSQIVNDFQKGDIAEGYSVSREKKESFPLTVTSAQKNPTAFYLCASSIPGQGADETQYFGPGTRLLVL.

The V and J genes are TRBV6-5 and TRBJ1-5, with a weak D call TRBD1 (6 bases). Germline values: CDR1 MNHEY, CDR2 SVGAGI. Trimming shortened V by 5 bases and J by 2 bases, and 13 bases separated the two germline ends. This CDR3 spans 15 amino acids. CDR3 sequence (DNA): TGTGCCAGCAGTCCCGACAGGCTTCGCAATCAGCCCCAGCATTTT. Translating it yields CASSPDRLRNQPQHF.

The V and J genes are TRBV27 and TRBJ2-7, with D possibly TRBD1 on 7 matching bases. CDR1 is MNHEY, CDR2 SMNVEV, per germline (reference sequence). This CDR3 has 15 amino acids. Trimming cost V 5 bases and J 5 bases, with 19 bases left between them. CDR3 region: CASSPRPEGAHEQYF. CDR3 sequence (DNA): TGTGCCAGCAGTCCGCGGCCGGAGGGGGCCCACGAGCAGTACTTC.

This clone showed up just once. The V gene is TRBV2, the J gene TRBJ2-1; no reliable D call. This CDR3 is built from 13 residues. Germline V gene sequence: CDR1 SNHLY, CDR2 FYNNEI. Between the trimmed V and J ends, which lost 7 bases and 0 bases, there was a span of 7 bases. DNA of the CDR3: TGTGCCAGCAACTCCCTCTCCTACAATGAGCAGTTCTTC. Its translation: CASNSLSYNEQFF.

This chain joins TRBV7-2 and TRBJ1-1, with D uncertain. CDR3 length: 15 residues. The germline V gene encodes CDR1 SGHTA and CDR2 FQGNSA. Trimming removed 1 base at V and 1 base at J, with 10 bases between. The CDR3 DNA is TGTGCCAGCAGCTTAGGATCGACCCGGAACACTGAAGCTTTCTTT. Translation gives CASSLGSTRNTEAFF.

This clone has more than one count but fewer than ten. V usage is TRBV11-2 and J usage is TRBJ1-1, with D perhaps TRBD1 (5 bases). This CDR3 contains 13 residues. The germline V gene encodes CDR1 SGHAT and CDR2 FQNNGV. V was pared by 5 bases and J by 11 bases, with 18 bases between. Here the CDR3 DNA reads TGTGCCAGCAGCCCGGACAAACCTCCGGCGGCTTTCTTT. It translates to CASSPDKPPAAFF.

This clone has only one observation. V and J are TRBV10-2 and TRBJ2-5; TRBD2 agrees at 7 bases. This CDR3 contains 13 residues. V shed 4 bases and J 5 bases; nucleotides not matched to a gene: 4. Per germline, CDR1 WSHSY and CDR2 SAAADI. For the CDR3, the DNA is TGCGCCAGCAGTGGACTAGCTGTGGAGACCCAGTACTTC. Protein product: CASSGLAVETQYF.

This clone was recorded at least ten times. The chain links TRBV28 to TRBJ1-1; D unclear. V lost 5 bases and J lost 0, with 13 bases in between. The germline V gene has CDR1 MDHEN and CDR2 SYDVKM. The CDR3 runs to 15 residues. CDR3 DNA: TGTGCCAGCAGTCCGATCGGACGGCTGAACACTGAAGCTTTCTTT. This gives the protein CASSPIGRLNTEAFF. The full variable domain, with the rest looked up from reference TRBV28 and TRBJ1-1, is DVKVTQSSRYLVKRTGEKVFLECVQDMDHENMFWYRQDPGLGLRLIYFSYDVKMKEKGDIPEGYSVSREKKERFSLILESASTNQTSMYLCASSPIGRLNTEAFFGQGTRLTVV.

This clone came up a few times. This sequence joins TRBV13 and TRBJ1-1, with D possibly TRBD1 on 6 matching bases. V was clipped by 5 bases and J by 11 bases, with 21 bases between them. This CDR3 contains 14 residues. Germline V gene data show CDR1 as PRHDT and CDR2 as FYEKMQ (reference sequence). CDR3 protein: CASSPRGGSFKAFF. CDR3 in DNA: TGTGCCAGCAGCCCACGGGGGGGCAGTTTTAAGGCTTTCTTT.